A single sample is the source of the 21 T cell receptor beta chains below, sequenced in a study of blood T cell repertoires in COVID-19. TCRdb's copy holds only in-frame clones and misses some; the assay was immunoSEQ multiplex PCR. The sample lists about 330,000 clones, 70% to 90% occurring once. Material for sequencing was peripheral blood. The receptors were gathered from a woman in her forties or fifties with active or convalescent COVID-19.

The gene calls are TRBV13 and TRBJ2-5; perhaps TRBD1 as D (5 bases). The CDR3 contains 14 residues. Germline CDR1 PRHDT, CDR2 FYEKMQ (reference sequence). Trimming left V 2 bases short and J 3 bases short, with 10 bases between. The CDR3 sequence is CASSLQGSEETQYF. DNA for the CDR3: TGTGCCAGCAGCTTACAGGGTTCCGAAGAGACCCAGTACTTC.

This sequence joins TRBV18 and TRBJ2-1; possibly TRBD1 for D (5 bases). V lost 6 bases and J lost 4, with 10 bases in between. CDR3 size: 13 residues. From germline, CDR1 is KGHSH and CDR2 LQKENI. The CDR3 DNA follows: TGTGCCAGCTCTCCCCAGGGATACAATGAGCAGTTCTTC. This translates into CASSPQGYNEQFF.

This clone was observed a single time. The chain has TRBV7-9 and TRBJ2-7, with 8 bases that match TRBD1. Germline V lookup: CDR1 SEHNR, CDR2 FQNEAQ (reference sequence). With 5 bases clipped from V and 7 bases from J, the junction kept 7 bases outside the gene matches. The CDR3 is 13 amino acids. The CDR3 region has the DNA TGTGCCAGCAGCGAACGACAGGGGAGGGAGCAGTACTTC. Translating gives CASSERQGREQYF.

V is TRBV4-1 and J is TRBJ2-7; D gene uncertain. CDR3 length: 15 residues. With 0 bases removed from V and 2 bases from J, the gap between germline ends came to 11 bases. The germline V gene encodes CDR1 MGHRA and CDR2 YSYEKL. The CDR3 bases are TGCGCCAGCAGCCAAGATCGAGACAACCCCTACGAGCAGTACTTC. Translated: CASSQDRDNPYEQYF.

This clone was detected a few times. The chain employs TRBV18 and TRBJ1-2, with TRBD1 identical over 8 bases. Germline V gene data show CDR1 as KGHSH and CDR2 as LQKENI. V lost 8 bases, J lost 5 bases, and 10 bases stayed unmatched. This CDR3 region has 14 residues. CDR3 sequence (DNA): TGTGCCAGCGAGGCAAGACAGGGGTTTTATGGCTACACCTTC. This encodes CASEARQGFYGYTF.

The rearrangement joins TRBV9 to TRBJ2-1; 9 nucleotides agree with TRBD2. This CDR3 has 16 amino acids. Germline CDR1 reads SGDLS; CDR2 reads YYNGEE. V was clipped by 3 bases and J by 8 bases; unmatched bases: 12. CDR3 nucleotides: TGTGCCAGCAGCGGACTAGCGGTCGGAGGGGTCCATGAGCAGTTCTTC. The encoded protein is CASSGLAVGGVHEQFF. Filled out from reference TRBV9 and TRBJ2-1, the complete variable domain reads DSGVTQTPKHLITATGQRVTLRCSPRSGDLSVYWYQQSLDQGLQFLIQYYNGEERAKGNILERFSAQQFPDLHSELNLSSLELGDSALYFCASSGLAVGGVHEQFFGPGTRLTVL.

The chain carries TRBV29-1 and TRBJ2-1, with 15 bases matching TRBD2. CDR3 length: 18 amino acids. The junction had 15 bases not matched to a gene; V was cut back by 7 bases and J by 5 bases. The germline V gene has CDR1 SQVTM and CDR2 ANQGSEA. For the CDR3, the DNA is TGCAGCGCCGTATTTCCAGCCGGACTAGCGGGGGGGCACAATGAGCAGTTCTTC. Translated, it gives CSAVFPAGLAGGHNEQFF.

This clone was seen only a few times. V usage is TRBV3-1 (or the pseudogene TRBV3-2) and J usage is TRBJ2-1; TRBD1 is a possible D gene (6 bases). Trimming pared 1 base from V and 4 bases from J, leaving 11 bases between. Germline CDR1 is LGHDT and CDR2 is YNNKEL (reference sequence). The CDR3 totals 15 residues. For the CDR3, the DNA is TGTGCCAGCAGCCAAGCGGACAGAAGATACAATGAGCAGTTCTTC. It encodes CASSQADRRYNEQFF.

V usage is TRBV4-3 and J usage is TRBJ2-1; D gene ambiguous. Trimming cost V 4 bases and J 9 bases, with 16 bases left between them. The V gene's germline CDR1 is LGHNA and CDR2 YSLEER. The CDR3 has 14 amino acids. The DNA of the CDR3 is TGCGCCAGCAGCCTCCAGGTTACACTGGGTGAGCAGTTCTTC. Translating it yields CASSLQVTLGEQFF.

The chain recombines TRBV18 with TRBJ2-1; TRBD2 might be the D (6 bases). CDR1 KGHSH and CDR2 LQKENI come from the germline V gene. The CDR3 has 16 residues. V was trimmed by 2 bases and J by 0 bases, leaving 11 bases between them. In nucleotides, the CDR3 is TGTGCCAGCTCACCAGGGACTTCCAACTCCTACAATGAGCAGTTCTTC. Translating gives CASSPGTSNSYNEQFF.

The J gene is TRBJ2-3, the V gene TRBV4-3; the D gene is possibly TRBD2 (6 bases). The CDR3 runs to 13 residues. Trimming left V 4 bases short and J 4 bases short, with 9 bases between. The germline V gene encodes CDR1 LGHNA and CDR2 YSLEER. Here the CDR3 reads CASSLASADTQYF. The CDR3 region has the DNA TGCGCCAGCAGCCTTGCTAGCGCAGATACGCAGTATTTT.

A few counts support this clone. CDR3 nucleotide sequence: TGTGCCAGCAGCCCGGACGGGGATAGCAATCAGCCCCAGCATTTT. Encoded protein: CASSPDGDSNQPQHF. The chain carries TRBV16 and TRBJ1-5; D gene ambiguous. Per the germline V gene, CDR1 is KGHSY and CDR2 is FQNENV. V was cut by 4 bases and J by 0 bases, with 10 bases left in between. CDR3 length: 15 residues.

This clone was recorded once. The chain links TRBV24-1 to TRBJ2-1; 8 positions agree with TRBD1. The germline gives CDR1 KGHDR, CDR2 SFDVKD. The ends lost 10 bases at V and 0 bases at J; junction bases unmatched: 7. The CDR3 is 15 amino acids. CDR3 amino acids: CATQAGQGSYNEQFF. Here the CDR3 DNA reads TGTGCCACTCAGGCTGGACAGGGCTCCTACAATGAGCAGTTCTTC.

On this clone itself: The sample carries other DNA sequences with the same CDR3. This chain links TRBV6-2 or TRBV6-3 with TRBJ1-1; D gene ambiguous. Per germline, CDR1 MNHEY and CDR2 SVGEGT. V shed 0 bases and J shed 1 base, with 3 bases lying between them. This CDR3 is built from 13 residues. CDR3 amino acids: CASSYSRNTEAFF. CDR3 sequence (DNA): TGTGCCAGCAGTTACTCTAGGAACACTGAAGCTTTCTTT.

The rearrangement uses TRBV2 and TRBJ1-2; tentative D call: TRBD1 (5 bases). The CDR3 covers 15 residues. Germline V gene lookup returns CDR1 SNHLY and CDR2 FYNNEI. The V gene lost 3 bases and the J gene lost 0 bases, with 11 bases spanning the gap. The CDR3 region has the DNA TGTGCCAGCAGTGACCAGGGCTCAGCTAACTATGGCTACACCTTC. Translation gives CASSDQGSANYGYTF.

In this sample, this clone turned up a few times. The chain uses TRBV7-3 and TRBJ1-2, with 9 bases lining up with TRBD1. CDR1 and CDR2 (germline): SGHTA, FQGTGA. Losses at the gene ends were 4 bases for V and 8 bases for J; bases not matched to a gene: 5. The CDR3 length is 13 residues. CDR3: CASSSQGAQGYTF. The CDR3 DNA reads TGTGCCAGCAGCTCACAGGGGGCGCAAGGCTACACCTTC.

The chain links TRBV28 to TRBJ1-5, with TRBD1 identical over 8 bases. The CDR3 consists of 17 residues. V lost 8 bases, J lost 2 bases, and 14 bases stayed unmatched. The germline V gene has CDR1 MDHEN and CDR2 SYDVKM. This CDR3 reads CASEGGQATWGNQPQHF. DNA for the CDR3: TGTGCCAGCGAGGGGGGACAGGCCACCTGGGGCAATCAGCCCCAGCATTTT.

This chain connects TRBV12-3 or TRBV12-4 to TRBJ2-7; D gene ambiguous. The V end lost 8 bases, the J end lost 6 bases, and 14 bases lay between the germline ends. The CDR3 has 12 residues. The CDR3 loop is CASALSSVEQYF. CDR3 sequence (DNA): TGTGCCAGCGCCCTCTCGAGCGTCGAGCAGTACTTC.

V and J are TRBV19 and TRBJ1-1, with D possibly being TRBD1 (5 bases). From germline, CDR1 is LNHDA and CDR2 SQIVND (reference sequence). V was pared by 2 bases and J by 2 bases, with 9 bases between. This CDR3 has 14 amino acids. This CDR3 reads CASSIQGPNTEAFF. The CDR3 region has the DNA TGTGCCAGTAGTATACAGGGTCCAAACACTGAAGCTTTCTTT.

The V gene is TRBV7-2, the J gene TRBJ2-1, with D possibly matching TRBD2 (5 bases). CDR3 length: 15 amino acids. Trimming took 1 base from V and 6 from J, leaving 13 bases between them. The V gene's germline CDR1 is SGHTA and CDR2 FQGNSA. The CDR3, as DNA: TGTGCCAGCAGCTTAGTACATCTAGCTCGCAATGAGCAGTTCTTC. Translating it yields CASSLVHLARNEQFF.

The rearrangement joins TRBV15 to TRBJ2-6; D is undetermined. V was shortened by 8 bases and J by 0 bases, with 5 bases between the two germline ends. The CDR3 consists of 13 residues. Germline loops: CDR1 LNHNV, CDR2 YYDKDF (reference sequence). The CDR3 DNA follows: TGTGCCACCTCCGTCTCTGGGGCCAACGTCCTGACTTTC. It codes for CATSVSGANVLTF.